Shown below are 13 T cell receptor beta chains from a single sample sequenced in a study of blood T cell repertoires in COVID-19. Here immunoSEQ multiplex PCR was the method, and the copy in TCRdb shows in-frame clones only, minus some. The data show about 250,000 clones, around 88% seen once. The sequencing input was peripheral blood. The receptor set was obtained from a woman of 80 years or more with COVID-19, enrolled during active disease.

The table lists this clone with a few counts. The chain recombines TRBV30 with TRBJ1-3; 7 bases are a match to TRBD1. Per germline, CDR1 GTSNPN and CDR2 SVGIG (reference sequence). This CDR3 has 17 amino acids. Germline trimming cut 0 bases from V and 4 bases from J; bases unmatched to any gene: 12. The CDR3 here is CAWSVLGRGYSGNTIYF. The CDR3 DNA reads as TGTGCCTGGAGTGTACTAGGCAGGGGGTATTCGGGAAACACCATATATTTT. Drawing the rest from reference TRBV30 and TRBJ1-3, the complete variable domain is SQTIHQWPATLVQPVGSPLSLECTVEGTSNPNLYWYRQAAGRGLQLLFYSVGIGQISSEVPQNLSASRPQDRQFILSSKKLLLSDSGFYLCAWSVLGRGYSGNTIYFGEGSWLTVV.

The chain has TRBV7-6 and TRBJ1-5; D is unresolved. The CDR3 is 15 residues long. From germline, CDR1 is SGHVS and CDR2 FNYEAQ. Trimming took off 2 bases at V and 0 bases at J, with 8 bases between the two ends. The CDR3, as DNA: TGTGCCAGCAGCTTAATATCGGGTAGCAATCAGCCCCAGCATTTT. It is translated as CASSLISGSNQPQHF.

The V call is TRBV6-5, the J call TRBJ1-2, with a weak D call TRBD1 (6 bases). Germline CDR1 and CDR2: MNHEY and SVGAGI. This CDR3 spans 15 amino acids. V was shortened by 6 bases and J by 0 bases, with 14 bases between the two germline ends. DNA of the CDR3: TGTGCCAGCAGCGCACGGGACACGGCTAACTATGGCTACACCTTC. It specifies CASSARDTANYGYTF.

Written as DNA, the CDR3 is TGCGCCAGCAGCCAGGGGGCGACAGGATTTCTAGCCAAAAACATTCAGTACTTC. Translation gives CASSQGATGFLAKNIQYF. This chain links TRBV4-3 with TRBJ2-4; D is perhaps TRBD1 (6 bases). The CDR3 runs 18 residues. Trimming cost V 3 bases and J 0 bases, with 18 bases left between them. In germline, CDR1 is LGHNA, CDR2 YSLEER.

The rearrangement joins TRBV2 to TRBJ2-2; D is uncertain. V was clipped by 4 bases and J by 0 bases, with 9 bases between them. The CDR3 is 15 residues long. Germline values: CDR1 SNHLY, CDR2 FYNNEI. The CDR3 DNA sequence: TGTGCCAGCAGTGGTCGCGCGGCGAACACCGGGGAGCTGTTTTTT. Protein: CASSGRAANTGELFF.

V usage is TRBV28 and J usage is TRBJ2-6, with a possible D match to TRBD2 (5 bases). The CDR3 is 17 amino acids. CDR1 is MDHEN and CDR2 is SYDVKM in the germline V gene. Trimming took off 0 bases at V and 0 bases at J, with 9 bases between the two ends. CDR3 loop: CASSLWDLVSGANVLTF. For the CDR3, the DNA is TGTGCCAGCAGTTTATGGGACTTAGTCTCTGGGGCCAACGTCCTGACTTTC.

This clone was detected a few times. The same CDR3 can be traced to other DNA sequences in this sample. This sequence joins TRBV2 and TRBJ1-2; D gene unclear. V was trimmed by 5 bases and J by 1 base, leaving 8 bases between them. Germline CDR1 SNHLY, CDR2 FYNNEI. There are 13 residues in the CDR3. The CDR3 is CASSSDINYGYTF. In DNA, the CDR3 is TGTGCCAGCAGTTCCGACATTAACTATGGCTACACCTTC.

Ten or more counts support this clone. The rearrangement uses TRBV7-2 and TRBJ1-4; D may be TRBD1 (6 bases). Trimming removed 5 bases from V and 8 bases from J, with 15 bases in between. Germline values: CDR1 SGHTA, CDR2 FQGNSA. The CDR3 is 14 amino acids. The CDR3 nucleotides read TGTGCCAGCAGCATACAGGGCTCCAACGAAAAACTGTTTTTT. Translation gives CASSIQGSNEKLFF.

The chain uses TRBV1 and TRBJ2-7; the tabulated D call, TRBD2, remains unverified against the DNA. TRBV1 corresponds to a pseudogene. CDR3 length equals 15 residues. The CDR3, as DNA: TGCACCAGCGGCCCCTCCCGGGGGAGCTCCTACGAGCAGTACTTC. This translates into CTSGPSRGSSYEQYF.

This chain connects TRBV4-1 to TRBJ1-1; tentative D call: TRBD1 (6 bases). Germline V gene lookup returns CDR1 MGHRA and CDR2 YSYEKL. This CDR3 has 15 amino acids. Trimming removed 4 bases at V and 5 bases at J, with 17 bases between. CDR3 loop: CASSPQEGGVTEAFF. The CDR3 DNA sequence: TGCGCCAGCAGCCCACAGGAAGGGGGAGTAACTGAAGCTTTCTTT.

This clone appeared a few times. CDR3 protein: CASSLEDRTDTEAFF. The CDR3 nucleotides are TGTGCCAGCAGCTTAGAAGACAGGACTGACACTGAAGCTTTCTTT. V is TRBV7-9 and J is TRBJ1-1, with D tentatively TRBD1 (6 bases). The V gene's germline CDR1 is SEHNR and CDR2 FQNEAQ (reference sequence). This CDR3 comprises 15 residues. Deletions cut 1 base from V and 3 bases from J, with 12 bases between. The complete variable domain, with remaining parts taken from reference TRBV7-9 and TRBJ1-1, reads DTGVSQNPRHKITKRGQNVTFRCDPISEHNRLYWYRQTLGQGPEFLTYFQNEAQLEKSRLLSDRFSAERPKGSFSTLEIQRTEQGDSAMYLCASSLEDRTDTEAFFGQGTRLTVV.

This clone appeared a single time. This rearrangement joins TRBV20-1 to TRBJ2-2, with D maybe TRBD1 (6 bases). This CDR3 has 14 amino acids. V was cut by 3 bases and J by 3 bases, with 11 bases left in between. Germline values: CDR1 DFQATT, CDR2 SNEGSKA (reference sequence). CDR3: CSASYQGYTGELFF. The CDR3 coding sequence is TGCAGTGCTAGTTACCAGGGGTACACCGGGGAGCTGTTTTTT.

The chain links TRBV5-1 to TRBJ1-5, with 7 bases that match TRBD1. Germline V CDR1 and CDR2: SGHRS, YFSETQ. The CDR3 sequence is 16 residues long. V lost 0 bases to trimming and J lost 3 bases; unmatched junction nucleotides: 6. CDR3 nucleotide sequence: TGCGCCAGCAGCTTGGGAGACAGGGCAACCAATCAGCCCCAGCATTTT. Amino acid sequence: CASSLGDRATNQPQHF.